This TCR beta chain was found in a study of radiation and T cells in renal cell carcinoma (dated by TCRdb to 2018 to 2020). A note on the overall study: In total, 50 to 60 samples, comprising around 25 tumors and approximately 27 peripheral blood samples, were subjected to TCR beta sequencing. A total of 4 million to 5 million unique CDR3 nucleotide sequences, encoding 2.7 million or so unique CDR3 amino acid sequences, were found across all 50 or so samples. The full study reports these points: TCR clonality was higher in irradiated tumors than in controls, as the top 100 clonotypes made up an average of roughly 54% of the repertoire in irradiated tumors compared with around 40% in nephrectomy-only tumors. Intratumoral heterogeneity went uncaptured because the only tumor material available was small regions of approximately 0.9 g. The single-armed trial design could not address effects of radiation dose or scheduling on the TCR repertoire. In blood, the top tumor clonotypes increased between baseline and 2 weeks post-radiation and then shrank by 4 weeks, which suggests that tumor-resident clones expanded only transiently. A greater number of dominant CDR3 motifs was detected in irradiated tumors than in control tumors, and a larger share of the repertoire was occupied by these motifs in irradiated tumors than in control tumors. No pretreatment tumor biopsies were available, so the baseline intratumoral presence of clonotypes could not be determined.

The immunoSEQ kit was used, according to the manufacturer's recommendations, to generate TCR beta libraries from genomic DNA. For library preparation, a first multiplex PCR was performed with proprietary primers, followed by a second PCR in which unique barcodes were added, and bead cleanups were performed after each round. Each sample batch included a kit-provided positive control reaction and a negative control reaction. The final libraries were assessed on an Agilent 4200 TapeStation D1000 ScreenTape, pooled by volume, and quantified by qPCR. Sequencing was performed on an Illumina NextSeq500 with a MidOutput 150-cycle cartridge, and 156 Read1 and 15 Index1 cycles were run with kit custom primers. The pooled library was loaded at 1.0 pM with approximately 20% PhiX control spiked in. As for the authors' bioinformatics: Vendor-processed data were analyzed in R, and a clonotype was defined as all T cells sharing the same CDR3 nucleotide sequence. For clone abundance analyses, frequencies were normalized to the 10,000 most abundant clones in each sample. Before analysis, public T cell clones were removed, and these numbered fewer than six per sample on average. Dominant motifs were analyzed with ImmunoMap using the PAM10 matrix, a gap penalty of 30, and a homology threshold of 0.3, and motifs with a cumulative frequency of at least 0.01 were considered dominant. A difference in abundance of at least 32-fold between compartments was used to define tumor-enriched and baseline blood-enriched clonotypes. Tumor-blood repertoire similarity was measured with the Baroni-Urbani and Buser coefficient, and group comparisons used two-tailed Wilcoxon tests in R. The immuneACCESS repertoire file appears here via TCRdb, limited to in-frame rearrangements. These files lack a portion of the clones; in checked studies, under half of the deficit traces to unresolved V genes, and the cause of the others is not known. V, J and clone size were drawn from that table, and D and trimming were deduced from the DNA. This sample is represented by around 16,000 clones; over 60% of them were singletons. The ten largest clonotypes hold roughly 27% of the sample.

The time point label, read with the paper, signifies: tumor resected at nephrectomy. The treatment or condition label here, explained by the study, means: 15 Gy SBRT to primary tumor, nephrectomy 4 weeks later. The samples were obtained from a clinical trial, where primary renal cell carcinomas were treated with 15 Gy stereotactic body radiation therapy and then removed by nephrectomy 4 weeks afterward. Every patient had renal cell carcinoma of clear cell pathology. The tumors were dissociated mechanically, digested with collagenase/hyaluronidase at 37 degrees C, processed in gentleMACS C tubes, and kept in liquid nitrogen. Genomic DNA for TCR sequencing was prepared using the QIAamp DNA Blood Mini Kit (Qiagen). The analyses included only samples that passed all quality control checks. Details on this clone: It lacks a known antigen. No clone much larger than this one lies a single base away; base qualities are absent.

The TCR comes from a woman aged 70-85 years with renal cell carcinoma. The material was tumor tissue, obtained from a patient whose treatment included radiotherapy and nephrectomy.

The CDR3 loop reads CASSSRGPYEQYF. The nucleotides are TGTGCCAGCAGCTCCAGGGGGCCCTACGAGCAGTACTTC. The chain is encoded by TRBV7-9 joined to TRBJ2-7, with TRBD1 matching 8 junction bases. CDR1 and CDR2 are drawn from the germline V gene (reference sequence): SEHNR, FQNEAQ. At the junction V is shortened by 4 bases and J by 2 bases; bases outside the gene matches: 1. The CDR3, from cysteine to phenylalanine, totals 13 residues. Only the CDR3 portion is preserved as DNA: 39 bases, with reading frame beginning at the first base. The entire variable domain, with the stretches around the CDR3 drawn from the reference TRBV7-9 and TRBJ2-7 proteins, is DTGVSQNPRHKITKRGQNVTFRCDPISEHNRLYWYRQTLGQGPEFLTYFQNEAQLEKSRLLSDRFSAERPKGSFSTLEIQRTEQGDSAMYLCASSSRGPYEQYFGPGTRLTVT.